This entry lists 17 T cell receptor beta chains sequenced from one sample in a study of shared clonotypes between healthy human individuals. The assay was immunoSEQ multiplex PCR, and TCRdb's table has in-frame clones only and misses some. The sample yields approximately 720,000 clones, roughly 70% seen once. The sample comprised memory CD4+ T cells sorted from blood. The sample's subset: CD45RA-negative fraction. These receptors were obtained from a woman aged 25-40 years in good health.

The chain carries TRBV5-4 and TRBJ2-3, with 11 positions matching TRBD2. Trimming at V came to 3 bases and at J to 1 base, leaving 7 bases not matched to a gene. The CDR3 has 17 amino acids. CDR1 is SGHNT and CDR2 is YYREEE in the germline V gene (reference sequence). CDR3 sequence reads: CASSSSSGRQGTDTQYF. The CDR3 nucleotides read TGTGCCAGCAGCTCCTCTAGCGGGAGGCAAGGCACAGATACGCAGTATTTT. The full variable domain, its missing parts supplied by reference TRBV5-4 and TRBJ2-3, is ETGVTQSPTHLIKTRGQQVTLRCSSQSGHNTVSWYQQALGQGPQFIFQYYREEENGRGNFPPRFSGLQFPNYSSELNVNALELDDSALYLCASSSSSGRQGTDTQYFGPGTRLTVL.

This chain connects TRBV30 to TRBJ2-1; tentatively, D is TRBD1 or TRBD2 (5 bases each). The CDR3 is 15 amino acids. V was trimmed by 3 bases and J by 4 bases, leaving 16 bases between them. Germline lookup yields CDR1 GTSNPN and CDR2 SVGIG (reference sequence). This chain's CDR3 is CAWSAGAGNYNEQFF. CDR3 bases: TGTGCCTGGAGCGCCGGGGCCGGGAATTACAATGAGCAGTTCTTC.

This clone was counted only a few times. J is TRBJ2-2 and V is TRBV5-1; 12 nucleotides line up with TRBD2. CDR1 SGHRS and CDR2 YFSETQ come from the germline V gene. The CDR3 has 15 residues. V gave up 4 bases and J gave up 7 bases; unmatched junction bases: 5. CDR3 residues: CASSPTSGSGGELFF. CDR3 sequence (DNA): TGCGCCAGCAGCCCGACTAGCGGGAGTGGCGGGGAGCTGTTTTTT.

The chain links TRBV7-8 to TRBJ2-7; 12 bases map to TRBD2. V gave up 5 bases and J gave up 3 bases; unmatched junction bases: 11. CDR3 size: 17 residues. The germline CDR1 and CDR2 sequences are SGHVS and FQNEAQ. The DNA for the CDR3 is TGTGCCAGCAGCCTCACCGGACTAGCGGGAATGGGCTACGAGCAGTACTTC. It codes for CASSLTGLAGMGYEQYF.

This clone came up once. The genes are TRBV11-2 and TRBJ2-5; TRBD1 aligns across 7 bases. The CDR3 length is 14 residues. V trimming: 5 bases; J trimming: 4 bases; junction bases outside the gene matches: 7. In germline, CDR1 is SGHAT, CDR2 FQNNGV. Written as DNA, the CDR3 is TGTGCCAGCAGCGATCCGACAGGGCTAGAGACCCAGTACTTC. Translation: CASSDPTGLETQYF. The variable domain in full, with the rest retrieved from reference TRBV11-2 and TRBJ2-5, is EAGVAQSPRYKIIEKRQSVAFWCNPISGHATLYWYQQILGQGPKLLIQFQNNGVVDDSQLPKDRFSAERLKGVDSTLKIQPAKLEDSAVYLCASSDPTGLETQYFGPGTRLLVL.

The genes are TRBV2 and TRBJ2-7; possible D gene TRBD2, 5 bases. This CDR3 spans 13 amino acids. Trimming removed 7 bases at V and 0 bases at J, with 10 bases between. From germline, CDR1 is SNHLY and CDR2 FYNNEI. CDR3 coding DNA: TGTGCCAGCACTCTCGGGGTCTCCTACGAGCAGTACTTC. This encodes CASTLGVSYEQYF.

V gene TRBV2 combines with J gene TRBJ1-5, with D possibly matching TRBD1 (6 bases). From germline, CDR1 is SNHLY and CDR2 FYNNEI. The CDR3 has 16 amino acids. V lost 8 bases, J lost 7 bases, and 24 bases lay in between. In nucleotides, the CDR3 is TGTGCCAGCCTCCAAGGTTCGGGGGGGCGTGGGCAGCCCCAGCATTTT. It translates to CASLQGSGGRGQPQHF. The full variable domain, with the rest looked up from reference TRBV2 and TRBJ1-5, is EPEVTQTPSHQVTQMGQEVILRCVPISNHLYFYWYRQILGQKVEFLVSFYNNEISEKSEIFDDQFSVERPDGSNFTLKIRSTKLEDSAMYFCASLQGSGGRGQPQHFGDGTRLSIL.

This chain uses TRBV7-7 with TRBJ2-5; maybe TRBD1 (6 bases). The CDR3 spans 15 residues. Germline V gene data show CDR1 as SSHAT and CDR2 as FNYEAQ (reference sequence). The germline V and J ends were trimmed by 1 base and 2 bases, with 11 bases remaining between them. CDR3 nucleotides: TGTGCCAGCAGCTTAGGAACAGGGCCACAAGAGACCCAGTACTTC. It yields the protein CASSLGTGPQETQYF.

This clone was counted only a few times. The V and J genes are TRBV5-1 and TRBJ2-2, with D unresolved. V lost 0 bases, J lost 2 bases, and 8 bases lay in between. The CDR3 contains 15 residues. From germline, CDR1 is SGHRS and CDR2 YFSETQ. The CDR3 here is CASSLAPQNTGELFF. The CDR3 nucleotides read TGCGCCAGCAGCTTGGCACCACAAAACACCGGGGAGCTGTTTTTT.

CDR3 in amino acids: CASRGRETNEKLFF. CDR3 DNA sequence: TGTGCCAGCAGGGGACGAGAGACTAATGAAAAACTGTTTTTT. This chain joins TRBV6-1 and TRBJ1-4, with D possibly matching TRBD1 (5 bases). The CDR3 loop spans 14 amino acids. V dropped 6 bases and J dropped 2 bases, with 10 bases sitting between them. Germline V gene data show CDR1 as MNHNS and CDR2 as SASEGT.

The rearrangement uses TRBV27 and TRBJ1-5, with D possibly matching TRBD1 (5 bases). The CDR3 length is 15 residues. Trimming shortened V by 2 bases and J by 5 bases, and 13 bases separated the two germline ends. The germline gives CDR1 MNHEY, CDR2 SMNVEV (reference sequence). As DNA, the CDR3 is TGTGCCAGCAGTTTAGGGACGGGAGGAGATCAGCCCCAGCATTTT. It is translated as CASSLGTGGDQPQHF.

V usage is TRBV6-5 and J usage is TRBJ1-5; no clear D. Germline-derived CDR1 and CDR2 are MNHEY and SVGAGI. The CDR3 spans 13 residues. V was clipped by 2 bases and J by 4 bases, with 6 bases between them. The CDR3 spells CASSYLANQPQHF. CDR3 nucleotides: TGTGCCAGCAGTTACCTGGCAAATCAGCCCCAGCATTTT.

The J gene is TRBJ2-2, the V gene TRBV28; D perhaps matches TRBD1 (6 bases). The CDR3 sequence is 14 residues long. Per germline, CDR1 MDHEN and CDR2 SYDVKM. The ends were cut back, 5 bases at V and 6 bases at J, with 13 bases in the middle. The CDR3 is CASSITGLSGELFF. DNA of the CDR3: TGTGCCAGCAGTATCACAGGGTTGTCCGGGGAGCTGTTTTTT. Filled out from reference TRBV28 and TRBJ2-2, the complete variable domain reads DVKVTQSSRYLVKRTGEKVFLECVQDMDHENMFWYRQDPGLGLRLIYFSYDVKMKEKGDIPEGYSVSREKKERFSLILESASTNQTSMYLCASSITGLSGELFFGEGSRLTVL.

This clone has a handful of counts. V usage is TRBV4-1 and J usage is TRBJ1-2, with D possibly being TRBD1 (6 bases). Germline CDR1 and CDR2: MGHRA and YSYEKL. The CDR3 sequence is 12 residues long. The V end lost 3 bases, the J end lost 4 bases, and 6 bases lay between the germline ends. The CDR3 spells CASSQTGYGYTF. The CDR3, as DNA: TGCGCCAGCAGCCAGACAGGCTATGGCTACACCTTC.

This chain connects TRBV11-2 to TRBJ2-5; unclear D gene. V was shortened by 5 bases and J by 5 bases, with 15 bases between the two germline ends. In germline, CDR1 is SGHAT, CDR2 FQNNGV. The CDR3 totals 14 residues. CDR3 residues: CASSGSGLKETQYF. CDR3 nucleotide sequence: TGTGCCAGCAGCGGATCGGGCCTTAAGGAGACCCAGTACTTC. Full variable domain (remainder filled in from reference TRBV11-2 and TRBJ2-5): EAGVAQSPRYKIIEKRQSVAFWCNPISGHATLYWYQQILGQGPKLLIQFQNNGVVDDSQLPKDRFSAERLKGVDSTLKIQPAKLEDSAVYLCASSGSGLKETQYFGPGTRLLVL.

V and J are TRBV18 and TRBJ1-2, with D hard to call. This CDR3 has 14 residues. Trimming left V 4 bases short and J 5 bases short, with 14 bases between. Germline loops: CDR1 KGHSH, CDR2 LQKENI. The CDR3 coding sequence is TGTGCCAGCTCACGAGCACAGATGGGGTATGGCTACACCTTC. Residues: CASSRAQMGYGYTF.

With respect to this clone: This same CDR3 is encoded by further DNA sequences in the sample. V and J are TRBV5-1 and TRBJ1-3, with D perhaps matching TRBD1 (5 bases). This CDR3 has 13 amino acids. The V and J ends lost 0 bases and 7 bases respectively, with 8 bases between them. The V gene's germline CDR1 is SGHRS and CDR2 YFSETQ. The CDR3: CASSLGQTNTIYF. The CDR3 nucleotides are TGCGCCAGCAGCTTGGGACAGACGAACACCATATATTTT.